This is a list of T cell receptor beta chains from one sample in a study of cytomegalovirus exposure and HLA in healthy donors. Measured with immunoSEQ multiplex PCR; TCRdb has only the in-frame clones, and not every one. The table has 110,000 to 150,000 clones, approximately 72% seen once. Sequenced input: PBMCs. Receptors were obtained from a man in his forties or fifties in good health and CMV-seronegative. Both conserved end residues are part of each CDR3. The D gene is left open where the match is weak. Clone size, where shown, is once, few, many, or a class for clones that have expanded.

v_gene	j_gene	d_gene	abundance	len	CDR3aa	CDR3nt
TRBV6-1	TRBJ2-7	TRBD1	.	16	CASSESLGQGGREQYF	TGTGCCAGCAGTGAAAGCCTAGGACAGGGGGGACGCGAGCAGTACTTC
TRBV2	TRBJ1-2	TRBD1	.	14	CASSVGTGSNGYTF	TGTGCCAGCAGTGTCGGGACAGGTTCAAATGGCTACACCTTC
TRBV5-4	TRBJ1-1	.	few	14	CASSLDPGYTEAFF	TGTGCCAGCAGCTTGGATCCGGGGTATACTGAAGCTTTCTTT
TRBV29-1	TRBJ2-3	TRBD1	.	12	CSVGQGANTQYF	TGCAGCGTGGGACAGGGGGCTAATACGCAGTATTTT
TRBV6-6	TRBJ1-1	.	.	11	CASRGGREAFF	TGTGCCAGCAGGGGGGGGCGTGAAGCTTTCTTT
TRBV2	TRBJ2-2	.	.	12	CASSREAGELFF	TGTGCCAGCAGTAGGGAGGCCGGGGAGCTGTTTTTT
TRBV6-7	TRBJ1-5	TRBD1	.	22	CASSYSKPPYRDRKGVNQPQHF	TGTGCCAGCAGTTACTCCAAACCGCCCTACCGGGACAGAAAAGGGGTCAATCAGCCCCAGCATTTT
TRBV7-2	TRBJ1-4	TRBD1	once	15	CASSADRATNEKLFF	TGTGCCAGCAGCGCGGACAGGGCCACTAATGAAAAACTGTTTTTT
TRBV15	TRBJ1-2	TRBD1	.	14	CATSGGQGFSGYTF	TGTGCCACCAGCGGCGGACAGGGTTTCTCTGGCTACACCTTC
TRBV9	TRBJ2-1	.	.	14	CASSVVGSYNEQFF	TGTGCCAGCAGCGTAGTTGGGAGCTACAATGAGCAGTTCTTC
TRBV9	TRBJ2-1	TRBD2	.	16	CASSAVAGGRYNEQFF	TGTGCCAGCAGCGCGGTAGCGGGAGGCCGTTACAATGAGCAGTTCTTC
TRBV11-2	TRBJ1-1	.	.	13	CASSLGQNTEAFF	TGTGCCAGCAGCTTGGGCCAGAACACTGAAGCTTTCTTT
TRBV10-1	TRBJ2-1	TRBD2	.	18	CASSEWSEELATRNEQFF	TGCGCCAGCAGTGAGTGGAGTGAGGAACTAGCGACCCGCAATGAGCAGTTCTTC
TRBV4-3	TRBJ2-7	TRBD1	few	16	CASSQEMGTGGSEQYF	TGCGCCAGCAGCCAAGAGATGGGGACAGGGGGCTCAGAGCAGTACTTC
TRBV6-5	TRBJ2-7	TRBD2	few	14	CASSYGTRSYEQYF	TGTGCCAGCAGTTACGGGACTAGAAGCTACGAGCAGTACTTC
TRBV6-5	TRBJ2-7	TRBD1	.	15	CASSYSRDRFYEQYF	TGTGCCAGCAGTTACTCGAGGGACAGGTTCTACGAGCAGTACTTC
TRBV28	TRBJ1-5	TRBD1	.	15	CASSLDRGVRGPQHF	TGTGCCAGCAGTCTCGACAGGGGGGTTAGGGGGCCCCAGCATTTT
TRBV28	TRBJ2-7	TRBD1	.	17	CASSFPLGQGLTYEQYF	TGTGCCAGCAGTTTCCCCTTAGGACAGGGGTTAACCTACGAGCAGTACTTC
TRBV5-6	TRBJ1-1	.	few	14	CASSLGSLNTEAFF	TGTGCCAGCAGCTTGGGTAGCTTGAACACTGAAGCTTTCTTT
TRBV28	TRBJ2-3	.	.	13	CATSGVRADTQYF	TGTGCCACTTCAGGGGTGCGGGCAGATACGCAGTATTTT
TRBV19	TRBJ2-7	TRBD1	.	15	CASSANSGGHYEQYF	TGTGCCAGTAGTGCAAACTCAGGGGGCCACTACGAGCAGTACTTC
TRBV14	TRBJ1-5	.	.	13	CASSQGGTQPQHF	TGTGCCAGCAGCCAGGGGGGAACTCAGCCCCAGCATTTT
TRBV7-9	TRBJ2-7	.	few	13	CASSLSGAYEQYF	TGTGCCAGCAGCTTATCAGGGGCCTACGAGCAGTACTTC
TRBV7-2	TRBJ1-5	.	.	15	CASSLVWGSNQPQHF	TGTGCCAGCAGCTTAGTTTGGGGCTCCAATCAGCCCCAGCATTTT
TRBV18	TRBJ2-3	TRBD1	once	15	CASSQDRGPTDTQYF	TGTGCCAGCTCACAAGACAGGGGTCCCACAGATACGCAGTATTTT
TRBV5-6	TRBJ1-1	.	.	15	CASSFFWGANTEAFF	TGTGCCAGCAGCTTTTTTTGGGGAGCCAACACTGAAGCTTTCTTT
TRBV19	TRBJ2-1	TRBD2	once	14	CASSSAGGPDEQFF	TGTGCCAGTTCCTCAGCGGGAGGGCCTGATGAGCAGTTCTTC
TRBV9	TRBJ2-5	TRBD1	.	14	CASSGGGQGETQYF	TGTGCCAGCAGCGGGGGGGGACAGGGGGAGACCCAGTACTTC
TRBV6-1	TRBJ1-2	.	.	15	CASSELRTVVSGYTF	TGTGCCAGCAGTGAACTTAGGACAGTCGTCTCTGGCTACACCTTC
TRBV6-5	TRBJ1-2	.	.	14	CATRGQHSNYGYTF	TGTGCCACCCGAGGTCAGCACTCTAACTATGGCTACACCTTC
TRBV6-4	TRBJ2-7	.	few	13	CASSKKTMYEQYF	TGTGCCAGCAGTAAAAAAACTATGTACGAGCAGTACTTC
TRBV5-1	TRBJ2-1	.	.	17	CASSRGTEVTGYNEQFF	TGCGCCAGCAGCAGAGGGACTGAGGTCACGGGCTACAATGAGCAGTTCTTC
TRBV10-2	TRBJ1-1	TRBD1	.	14	CASRDRGINTEAFF	TGCGCCAGTCGGGACAGGGGCATCAACACTGAAGCTTTCTTT
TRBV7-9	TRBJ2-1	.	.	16	CASSDGRGSSYNEQFF	TGTGCCAGCAGCGATGGTCGGGGGAGCTCCTACAATGAGCAGTTCTTC
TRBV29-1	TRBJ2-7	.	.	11	CSVGQGNEQYF	TGCAGCGTTGGCCAGGGTAACGAGCAGTACTTC
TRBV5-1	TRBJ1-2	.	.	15	CASSLAFTDSYGYTF	TGCGCCAGCAGCTTGGCCTTTACGGACAGCTATGGCTACACCTTC
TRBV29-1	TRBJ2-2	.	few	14	CSVLQALGTGELFF	TGCAGCGTTTTACAGGCCTTGGGCACCGGGGAGCTGTTTTTT
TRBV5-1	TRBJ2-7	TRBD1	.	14	CASSSGQGSYEQYF	TGCGCCAGCAGCTCGGGACAGGGGAGTTACGAGCAGTACTTC
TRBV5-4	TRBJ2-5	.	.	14	CASTSGTPQETQYF	TGTGCCAGCACCTCCGGGACACCACAAGAGACCCAGTACTTC
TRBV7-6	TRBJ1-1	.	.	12	CASSLVGAEAFF	TGTGCCAGCAGCCTAGTAGGGGCTGAAGCTTTCTTT
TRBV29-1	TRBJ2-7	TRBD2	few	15	CSGGTSGGAIYEQYF	TGCAGCGGTGGGACTAGCGGGGGGGCTATCTACGAGCAGTACTTC
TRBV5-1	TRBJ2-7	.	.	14	CASSFNSEGYEQYF	TGCGCCAGCAGCTTTAACAGCGAGGGCTACGAGCAGTACTTC
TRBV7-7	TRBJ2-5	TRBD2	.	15	CASSPGLAGAGTQYF	TGTGCCAGCAGCCCAGGACTAGCGGGAGCAGGGACCCAGTACTTC
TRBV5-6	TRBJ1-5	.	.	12	CASSVFGGPQHF	TGTGCCAGCAGCGTATTCGGGGGGCCCCAGCATTTT
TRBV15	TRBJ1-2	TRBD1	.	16	CATSGSRDRGSHGYTF	TGTGCCACCAGCGGAAGCCGGGACAGGGGGTCCCATGGCTACACCTTC
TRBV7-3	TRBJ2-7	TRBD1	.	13	CASSRDSQGEQYF	TGTGCCAGCAGCCGGGACAGCCAGGGCGAGCAGTACTTC
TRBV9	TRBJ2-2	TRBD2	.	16	CASSVGLAEGTGELFF	TGTGCCAGCAGCGTAGGACTAGCGGAGGGGACCGGGGAGCTGTTTTTT
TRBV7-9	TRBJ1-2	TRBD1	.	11	CASSLQTGATF	TGTGCCAGCAGCCTTCAGACAGGGGCCACCTTC
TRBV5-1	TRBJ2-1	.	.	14	CASSLAPGRNEQFF	TGCGCCAGCAGCTTGGCCCCGGGGAGGAATGAGCAGTTCTTC
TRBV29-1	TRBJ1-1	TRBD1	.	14	CSVEGQFMGTEAFF	TGCAGCGTTGAGGGACAGTTCATGGGGACTGAAGCTTTCTTT
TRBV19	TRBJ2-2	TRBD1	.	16	CASSPSTGAGTGELFF	TGTGCCAGTAGCCCCAGCACAGGGGCGGGCACCGGGGAGCTGTTTTTT
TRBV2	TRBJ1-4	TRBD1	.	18	CANRGTWTGGVSNEKLFF	TGTGCCAACCGGGGGACCTGGACAGGGGGCGTTAGTAATGAAAAACTGTTTTTT
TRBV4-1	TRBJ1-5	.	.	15	CASSQVGGGNQPQHF	TGCGCCAGCAGCCAAGTCGGGGGTGGCAATCAGCCCCAGCATTTT
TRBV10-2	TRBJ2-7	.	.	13	CASGTILTYEQYF	TGCGCCAGCGGTACAATCCTTACCTACGAGCAGTACTTC
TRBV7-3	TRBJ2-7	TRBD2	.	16	CASSLLPSGGQYEQYF	TGTGCCAGCAGCTTACTGCCTAGCGGGGGCCAGTACGAGCAGTACTTC
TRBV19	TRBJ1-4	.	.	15	CASTAARRTNEKLFF	TGTGCCAGTACTGCGGCCCGACGGACTAATGAAAAACTGTTTTTT
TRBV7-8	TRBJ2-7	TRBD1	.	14	CASTLQGATYEQYF	TGTGCCAGCACCCTACAGGGGGCAACCTACGAGCAGTACTTC
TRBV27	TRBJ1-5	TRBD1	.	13	CASSRQGGQPQHF	TGTGCCAGCAGTAGACAGGGAGGTCAGCCCCAGCATTTT
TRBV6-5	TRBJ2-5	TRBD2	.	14	CASRGSGGEETQYF	TGTGCCAGCAGGGGAAGCGGGGGAGAGGAGACCCAGTACTTC